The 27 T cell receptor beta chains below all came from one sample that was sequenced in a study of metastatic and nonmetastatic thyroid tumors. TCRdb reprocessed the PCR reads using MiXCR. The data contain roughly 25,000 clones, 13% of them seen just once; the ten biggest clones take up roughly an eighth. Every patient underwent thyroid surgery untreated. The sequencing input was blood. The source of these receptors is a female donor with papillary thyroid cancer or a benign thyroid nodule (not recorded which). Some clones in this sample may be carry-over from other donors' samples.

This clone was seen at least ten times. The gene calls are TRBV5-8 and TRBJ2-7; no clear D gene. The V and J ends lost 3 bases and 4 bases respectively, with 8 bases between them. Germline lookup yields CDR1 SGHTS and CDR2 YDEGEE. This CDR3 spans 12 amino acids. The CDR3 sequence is CASSSEYYEQYF. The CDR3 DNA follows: TGTGCCAGCAGCTCAGAATATTACGAGCAGTACTTC.

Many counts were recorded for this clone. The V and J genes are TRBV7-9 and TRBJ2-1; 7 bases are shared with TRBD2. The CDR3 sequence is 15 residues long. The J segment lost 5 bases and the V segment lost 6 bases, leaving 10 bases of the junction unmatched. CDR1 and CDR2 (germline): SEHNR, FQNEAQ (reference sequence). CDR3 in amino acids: CASSLAARNNNEQFF. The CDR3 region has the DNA TGTGCCAGCAGTCTAGCGGCCAGAAATAACAATGAGCAGTTCTTC.

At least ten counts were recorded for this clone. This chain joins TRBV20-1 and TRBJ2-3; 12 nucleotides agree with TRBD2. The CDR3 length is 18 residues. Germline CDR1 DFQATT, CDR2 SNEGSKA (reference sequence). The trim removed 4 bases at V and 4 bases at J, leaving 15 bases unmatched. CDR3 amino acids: CSATPLSTSGSMADTQYF. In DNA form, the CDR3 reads TGCAGTGCTACCCCCCTCTCGACTAGCGGGAGTATGGCAGATACGCAGTATTTT.

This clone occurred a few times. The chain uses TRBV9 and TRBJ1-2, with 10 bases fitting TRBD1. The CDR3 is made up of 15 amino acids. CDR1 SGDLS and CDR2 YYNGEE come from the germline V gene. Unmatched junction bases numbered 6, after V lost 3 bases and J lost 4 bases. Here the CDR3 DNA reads TGTGCCAGCAGCGCTCCGGGACAGGGGCTCTATGGCTACACCTTC. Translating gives CASSAPGQGLYGYTF.

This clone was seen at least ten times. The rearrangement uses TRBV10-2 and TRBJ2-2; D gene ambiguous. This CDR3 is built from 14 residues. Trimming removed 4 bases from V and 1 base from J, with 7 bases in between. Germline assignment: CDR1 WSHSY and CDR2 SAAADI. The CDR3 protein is CASSADRNTGELFF. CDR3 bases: TGCGCCAGCAGTGCCGACCGGAACACCGGGGAGCTGTTTTTT.

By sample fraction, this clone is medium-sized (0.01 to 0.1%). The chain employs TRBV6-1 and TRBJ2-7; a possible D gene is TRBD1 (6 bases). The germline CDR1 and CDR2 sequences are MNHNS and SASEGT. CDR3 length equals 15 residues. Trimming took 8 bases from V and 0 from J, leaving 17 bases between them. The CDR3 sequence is CASLNRRGTSYEQYF. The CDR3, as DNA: TGTGCCAGCTTGAACCGTAGGGGGACCTCCTACGAGCAGTACTTC.

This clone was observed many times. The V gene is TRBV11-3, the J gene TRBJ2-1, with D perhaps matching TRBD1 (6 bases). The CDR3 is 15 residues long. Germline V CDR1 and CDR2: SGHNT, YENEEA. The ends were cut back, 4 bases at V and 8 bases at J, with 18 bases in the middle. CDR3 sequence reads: CASSSDLDRPDEQFF. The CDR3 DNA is TGTGCCAGCAGCTCCGACTTAGACAGGCCGGATGAGCAGTTCTTC.

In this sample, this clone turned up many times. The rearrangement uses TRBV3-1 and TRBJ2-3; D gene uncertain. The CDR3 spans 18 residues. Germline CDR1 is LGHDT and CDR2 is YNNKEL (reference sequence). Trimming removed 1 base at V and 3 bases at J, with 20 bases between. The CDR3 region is CASSQVPVVGELTDTQYF. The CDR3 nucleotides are TGTGCCAGCAGCCAAGTCCCTGTGGTGGGTGAGCTTACAGATACGCAGTATTTT.

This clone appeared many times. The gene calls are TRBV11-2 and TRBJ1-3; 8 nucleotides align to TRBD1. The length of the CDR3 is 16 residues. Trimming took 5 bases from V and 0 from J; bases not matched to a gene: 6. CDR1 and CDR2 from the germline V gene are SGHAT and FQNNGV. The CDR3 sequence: CASSATTGASGNTIYF. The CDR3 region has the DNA TGTGCCAGCAGCGCGACGACAGGGGCCTCTGGAAACACCATATATTTT. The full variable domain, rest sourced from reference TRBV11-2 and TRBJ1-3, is EAGVAQSPRYKIIEKRQSVAFWCNPISGHATLYWYQQILGQGPKLLIQFQNNGVVDDSQLPKDRFSAERLKGVDSTLKIQPAKLEDSAVYLCASSATTGASGNTIYFGEGSWLTVV.

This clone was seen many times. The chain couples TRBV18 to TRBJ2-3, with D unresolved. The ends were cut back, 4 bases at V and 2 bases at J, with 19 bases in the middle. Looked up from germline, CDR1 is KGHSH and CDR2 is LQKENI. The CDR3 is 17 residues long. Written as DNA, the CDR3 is TGTGCCAGCTCACTTAATCCAGCGAGGAGACACACAGATACGCAGTATTTT. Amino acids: CASSLNPARRHTDTQYF.

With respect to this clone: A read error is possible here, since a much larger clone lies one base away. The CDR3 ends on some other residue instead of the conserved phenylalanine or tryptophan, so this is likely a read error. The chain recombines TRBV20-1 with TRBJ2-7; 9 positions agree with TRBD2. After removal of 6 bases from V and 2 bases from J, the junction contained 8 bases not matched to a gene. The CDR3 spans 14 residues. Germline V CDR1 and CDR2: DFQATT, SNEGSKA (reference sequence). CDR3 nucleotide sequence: TGCAGTGCACCGCGGACTAGCGTGGCCTACGAGCAGTACCTC. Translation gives CSAPRTSVAYEQYL.

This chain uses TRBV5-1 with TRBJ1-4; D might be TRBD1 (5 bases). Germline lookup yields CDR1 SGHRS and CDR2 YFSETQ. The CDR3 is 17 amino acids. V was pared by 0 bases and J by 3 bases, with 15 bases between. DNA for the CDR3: TGCGCCAGCAGCTTGGGGGTTCAGGGTTCGGCTAATGAAAAACTGTTTTTT. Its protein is CASSLGVQGSANEKLFF. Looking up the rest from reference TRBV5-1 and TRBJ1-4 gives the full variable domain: KAGVTQTPRYLIKTRGQQVTLSCSPISGHRSVSWYQQTPGQGLQFLFEYFSETQRNKGNFPGRFSGRQFSNSRSEMNVSTLELGDSALYLCASSLGVQGSANEKLFFGSGTQLSVL.

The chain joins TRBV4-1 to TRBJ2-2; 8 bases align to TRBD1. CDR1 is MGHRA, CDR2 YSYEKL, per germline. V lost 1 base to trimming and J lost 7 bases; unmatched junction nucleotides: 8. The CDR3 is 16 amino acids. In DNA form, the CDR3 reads TGCGCCAGCAGCCAAGCGCCCAGGGGGCCACACGGGGAGCTGTTTTTT. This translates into CASSQAPRGPHGELFF.

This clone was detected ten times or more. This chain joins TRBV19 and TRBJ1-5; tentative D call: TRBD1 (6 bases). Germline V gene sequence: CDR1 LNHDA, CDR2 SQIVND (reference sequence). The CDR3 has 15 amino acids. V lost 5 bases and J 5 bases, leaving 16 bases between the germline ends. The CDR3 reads CASSSWGRTDQPQHF. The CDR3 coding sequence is TGTGCCAGTAGTTCCTGGGGGCGGACCGATCAGCCCCAGCATTTT.

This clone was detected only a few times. The CDR3 bases are TGTGCCAGCAGTGAATACCGACACGAGCAGTACTTC. It specifies CASSEYRHEQYF. The chain combines TRBV6-1 with TRBJ2-7; no reliable D call. From germline, CDR1 is MNHNS and CDR2 SASEGT. There are 12 residues in the CDR3. V was trimmed by 2 bases and J by 5 bases, leaving 7 bases between them.

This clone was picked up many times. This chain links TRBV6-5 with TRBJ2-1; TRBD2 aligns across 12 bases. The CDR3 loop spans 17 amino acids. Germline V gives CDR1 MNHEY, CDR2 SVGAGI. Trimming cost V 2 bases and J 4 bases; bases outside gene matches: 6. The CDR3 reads CASSYARLAGVYNEQFF. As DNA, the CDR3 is TGTGCCAGCAGTTACGCGAGACTAGCGGGGGTTTACAATGAGCAGTTCTTC.

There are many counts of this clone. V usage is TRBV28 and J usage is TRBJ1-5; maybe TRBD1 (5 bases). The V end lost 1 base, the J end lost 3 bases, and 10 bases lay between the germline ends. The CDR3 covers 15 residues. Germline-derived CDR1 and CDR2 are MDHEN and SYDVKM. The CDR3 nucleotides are TGTGCCAGCAGTTTATTCGACAGCCACAATCAGCCCCAGCATTTT. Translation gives CASSLFDSHNQPQHF.

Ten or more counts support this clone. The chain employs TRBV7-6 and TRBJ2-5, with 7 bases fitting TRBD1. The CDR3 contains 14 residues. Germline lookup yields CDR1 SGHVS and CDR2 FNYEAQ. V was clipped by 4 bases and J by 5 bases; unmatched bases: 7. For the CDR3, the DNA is TGTGCCAGCAGCTCGTACCTCAGGGGGGAGACCCAGTACTTC. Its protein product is CASSSYLRGETQYF.

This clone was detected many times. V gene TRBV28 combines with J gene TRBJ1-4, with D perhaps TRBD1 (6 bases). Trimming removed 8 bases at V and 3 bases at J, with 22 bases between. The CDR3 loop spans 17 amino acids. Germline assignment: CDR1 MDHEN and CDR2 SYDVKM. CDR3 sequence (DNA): TGTGCCAGCTCGACGGGACAAATGAGAGGGGCTAATGAAAAACTGTTTTTT. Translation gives CASSTGQMRGANEKLFF.

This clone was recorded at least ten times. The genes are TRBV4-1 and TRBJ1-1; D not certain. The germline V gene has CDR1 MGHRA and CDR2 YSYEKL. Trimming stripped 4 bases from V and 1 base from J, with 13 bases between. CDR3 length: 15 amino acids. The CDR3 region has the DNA TGCGCCAGCAGCCGAGGACCCCCCCGGAACACTGAAGCTTTCTTT. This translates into CASSRGPPRNTEAFF.

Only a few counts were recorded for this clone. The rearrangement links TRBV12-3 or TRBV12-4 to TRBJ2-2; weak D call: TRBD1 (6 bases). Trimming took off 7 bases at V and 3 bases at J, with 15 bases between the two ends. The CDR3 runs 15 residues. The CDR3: CASITGYRDTGELFF. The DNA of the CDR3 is TGTGCCAGCATAACAGGGTATCGGGACACCGGGGAGCTGTTTTTT.

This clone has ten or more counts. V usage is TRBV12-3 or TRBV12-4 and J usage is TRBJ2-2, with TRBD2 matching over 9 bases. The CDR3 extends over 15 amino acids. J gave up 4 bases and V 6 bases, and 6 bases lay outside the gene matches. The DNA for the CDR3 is TGTGCCAGCAGCCTAGCGGGACCGGGCACCGGGGAGCTGTTTTTT. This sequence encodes CASSLAGPGTGELFF.

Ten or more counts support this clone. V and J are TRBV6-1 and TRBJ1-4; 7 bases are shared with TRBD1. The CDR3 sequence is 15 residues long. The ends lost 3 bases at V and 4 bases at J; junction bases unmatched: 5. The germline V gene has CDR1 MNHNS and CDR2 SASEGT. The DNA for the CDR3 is TGTGCCAGCAGTGACCCCGGACAGGTTAATGAAAAACTGTTTTTT. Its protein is CASSDPGQVNEKLFF.

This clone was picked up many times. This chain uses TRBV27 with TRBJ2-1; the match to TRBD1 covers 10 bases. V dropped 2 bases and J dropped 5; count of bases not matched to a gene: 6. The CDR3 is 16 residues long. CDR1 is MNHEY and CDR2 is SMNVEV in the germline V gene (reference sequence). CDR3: CASSLLSGTGDNEQFF. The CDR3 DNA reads TGTGCCAGCAGTTTACTCTCAGGGACAGGGGACAATGAGCAGTTCTTC.

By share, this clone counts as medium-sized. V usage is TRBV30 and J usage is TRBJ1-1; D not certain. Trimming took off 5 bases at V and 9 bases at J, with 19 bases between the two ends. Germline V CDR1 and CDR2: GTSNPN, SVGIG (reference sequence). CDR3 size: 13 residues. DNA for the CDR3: TGTGCCTGGCTTCATCACGGAACAGAAAAAGCTTTCTTT. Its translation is CAWLHHGTEKAFF.

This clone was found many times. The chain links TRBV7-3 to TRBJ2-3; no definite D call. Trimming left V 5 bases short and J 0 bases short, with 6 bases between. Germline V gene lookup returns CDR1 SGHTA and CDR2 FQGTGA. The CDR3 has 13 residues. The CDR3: CASSPGSTDTQYF. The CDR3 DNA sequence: TGTGCCAGCAGCCCCGGCAGCACAGATACGCAGTATTTT.

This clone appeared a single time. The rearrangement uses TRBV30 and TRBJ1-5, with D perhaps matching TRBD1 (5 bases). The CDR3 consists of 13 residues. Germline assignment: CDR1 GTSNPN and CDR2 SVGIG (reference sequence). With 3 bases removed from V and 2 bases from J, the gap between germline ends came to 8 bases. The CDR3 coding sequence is TGTGCCTGGAGGGGGACGCGCAATCAGCCCCAGCATTTT. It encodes CAWRGTRNQPQHF.